This T cell receptor (beta chain) was sequenced for a study of post-analysis software for immune sequencing data. Overall study: Courses of disease covered relapsing-remitting, secondary progressive and progressive-relapsing multiple sclerosis.

Unique molecular identifiers were present in the TCR beta cDNA libraries. T cells numbering roughly 1 to 10 million yielded 450,000 to 600,000 cDNA molecules. Each CDR3 protein gets one entry after TCRdb re-called the PCR reads with MiXCR. This table holds 750,000 to 900,000 distinct CDR3 sequences, 40% to 55% found once. In this sample, this clonotype turned up a few times. Antigen unknown. V dropped 4 bases and J dropped 3; count of bases not matched to a gene: 8. Per the germline V gene, CDR1 is MNHEY and CDR2 is SMNVEV (reference sequence). The CDR3 is 15 amino acids. Study outcomes and limitations: Batch-matched samples strongly co-clustered by F measure. People with multiple sclerosis had a significantly lower normalized Chao1 diversity than controls did. Relative to controls, patients had a few TRBV segments at higher frequency, with TRBV5-6, TRBV5-1 and TRBV20-1 among these.

This TCR was recovered from a girl aged 10-17 years with multiple sclerosis. Sequencing used blood. V usage is TRBV27 and J usage is TRBJ2-7, with 8 bases aligning to TRBD1. The CDR3 protein is CASSWFGQGGYEQYF. Here the CDR3 DNA reads TGTGCCAGCAGTTGGTTTGGACAGGGAGGCTACGAGCAGTACTTC.